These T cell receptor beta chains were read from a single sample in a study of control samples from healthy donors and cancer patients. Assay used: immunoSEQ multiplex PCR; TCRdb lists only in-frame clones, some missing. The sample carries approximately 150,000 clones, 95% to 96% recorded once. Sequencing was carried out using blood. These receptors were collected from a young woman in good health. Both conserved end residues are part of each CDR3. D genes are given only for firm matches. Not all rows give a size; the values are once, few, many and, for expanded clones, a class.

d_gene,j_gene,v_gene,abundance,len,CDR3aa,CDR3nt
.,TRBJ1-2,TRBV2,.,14,CASMVDRQNYGYTF,TGTGCCAGCATGGTGGACAGACAAAACTATGGCTACACCTTC
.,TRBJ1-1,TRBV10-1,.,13,CASSPSVNTEAFF,TGCGCCAGCAGTCCCAGTGTGAACACTGAAGCTTTCTTT
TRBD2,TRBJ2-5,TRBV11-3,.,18,CASSPRTSGRAGQETQYF,TGTGCCAGCAGCCCCCGGACTAGCGGGAGGGCCGGGCAAGAGACCCAGTACTTC
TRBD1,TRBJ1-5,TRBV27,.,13,CASSLQGNQPQHF,TGTGCCAGCAGCCTACAGGGGAACCAGCCCCAGCATTTT
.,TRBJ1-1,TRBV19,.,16,CASSLSGKFGNTEAFF,TGTGCCAGTAGTTTGTCAGGGAAATTTGGGAACACTGAAGCTTTCTTT
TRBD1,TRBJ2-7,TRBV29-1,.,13,CSTPGQGLNEQYF,TGCAGCACACCCGGACAGGGTCTTAACGAGCAGTACTTC
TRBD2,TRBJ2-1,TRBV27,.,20,CASSPSGLAGGYSSYNEQFF,TGTGCCAGCAGTCCCTCGGGACTAGCGGGGGGCTATAGCTCCTACAATGAGCAGTTCTTC
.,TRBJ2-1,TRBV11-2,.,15,CASSLPGSGYNEQFF,TGTGCCAGCAGCTTACCAGGGTCTGGCTACAATGAGCAGTTCTTC
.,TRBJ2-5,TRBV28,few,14,CASTSRTAQETQYF,TGTGCCAGCACTTCCAGGACTGCCCAAGAGACCCAGTACTTC
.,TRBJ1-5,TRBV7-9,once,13,CASSSGSNQPQHF,TGTGCCAGCAGTTCAGGTAGCAATCAGCCCCAGCATTTT
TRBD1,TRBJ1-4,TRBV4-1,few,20,CASSQAWEGTGAFSNEKLFF,TGCGCCAGCAGCCAAGCTTGGGAGGGGACAGGGGCCTTTAGTAATGAAAAACTGTTTTTT
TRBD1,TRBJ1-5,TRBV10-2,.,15,CASSEPGQRNQPQHF,TGCGCCAGCAGTGAGCCGGGACAGAGAAATCAGCCCCAGCATTTT
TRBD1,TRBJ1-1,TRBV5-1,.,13,CASSQERGPWAFF,TGCGCCAGCAGCCAAGAAAGGGGGCCATGGGCTTTCTTT
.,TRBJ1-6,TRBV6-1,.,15,CASSEFSGGYSPLHF,TGTGCCAGCAGTGAATTCTCCGGGGGTTATTCACCCCTCCACTTT
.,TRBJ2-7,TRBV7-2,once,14,CASSNRDSSYEQYF,TGTGCCAGCAGCAACCGGGACTCTTCCTACGAGCAGTACTTC
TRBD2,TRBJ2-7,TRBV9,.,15,CASSVAPSGAYEQYF,TGTGCCAGCAGCGTAGCTCCTAGCGGGGCCTACGAGCAGTACTTC
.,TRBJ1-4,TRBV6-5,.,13,CASSYLINEKLFF,TGTGCCAGCAGCTACCTGATTAATGAAAAACTGTTTTTT
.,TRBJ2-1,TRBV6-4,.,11,CASRENNEQFF,TGTGCCAGCAGGGAAAACAATGAGCAGTTCTTC
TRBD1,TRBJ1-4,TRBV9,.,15,CASSEGQATNEKLFF,TGTGCCAGCAGCGAGGGACAGGCAACTAATGAAAAACTGTTTTTT
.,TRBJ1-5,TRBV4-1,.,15,CASSQRSLGNQPQHF,TGCGCCAGCAGCCAGCGGAGTCTGGGCAATCAGCCCCAGCATTTT
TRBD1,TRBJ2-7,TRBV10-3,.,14,CATASPDRLSEQYF,TGTGCCACCGCATCGCCGGACAGGCTTTCCGAGCAGTACTTC